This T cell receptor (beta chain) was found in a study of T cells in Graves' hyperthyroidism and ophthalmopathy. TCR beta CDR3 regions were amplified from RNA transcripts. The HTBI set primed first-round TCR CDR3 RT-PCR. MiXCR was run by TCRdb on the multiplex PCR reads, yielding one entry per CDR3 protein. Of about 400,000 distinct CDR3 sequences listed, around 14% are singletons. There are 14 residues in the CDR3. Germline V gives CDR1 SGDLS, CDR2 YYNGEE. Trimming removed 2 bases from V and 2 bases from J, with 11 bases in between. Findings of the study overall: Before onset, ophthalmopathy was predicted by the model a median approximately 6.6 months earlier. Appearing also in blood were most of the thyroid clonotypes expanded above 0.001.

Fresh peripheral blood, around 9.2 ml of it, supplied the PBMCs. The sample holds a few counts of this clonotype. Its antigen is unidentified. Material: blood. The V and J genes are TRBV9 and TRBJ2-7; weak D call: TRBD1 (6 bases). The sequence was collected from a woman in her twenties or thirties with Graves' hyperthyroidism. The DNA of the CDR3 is TGTGCCAGCAGCGTCGGTAGGGGGACCTACGAGCAGTACTTC. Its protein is CASSVGRGTYEQYF. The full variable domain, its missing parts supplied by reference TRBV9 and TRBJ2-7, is DSGVTQTPKHLITATGQRVTLRCSPRSGDLSVYWYQQSLDQGLQFLIQYYNGEERAKGNILERFSAQQFPDLHSELNLSSLELGDSALYFCASSVGRGTYEQYFGPGTRLTVT.